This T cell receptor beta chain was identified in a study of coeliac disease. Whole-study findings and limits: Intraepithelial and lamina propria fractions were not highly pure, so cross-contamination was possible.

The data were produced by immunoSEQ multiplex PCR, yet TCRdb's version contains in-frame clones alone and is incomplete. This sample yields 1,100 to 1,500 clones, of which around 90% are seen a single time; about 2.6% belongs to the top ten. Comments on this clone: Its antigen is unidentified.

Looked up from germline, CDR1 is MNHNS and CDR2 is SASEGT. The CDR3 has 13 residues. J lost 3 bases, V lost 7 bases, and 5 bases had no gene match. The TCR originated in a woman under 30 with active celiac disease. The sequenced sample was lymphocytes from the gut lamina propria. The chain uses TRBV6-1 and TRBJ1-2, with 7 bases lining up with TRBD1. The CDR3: CASTPGQHYGYTF. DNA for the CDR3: TGTGCCAGCACCCCGGGACAGCACTATGGCTACACCTTC.